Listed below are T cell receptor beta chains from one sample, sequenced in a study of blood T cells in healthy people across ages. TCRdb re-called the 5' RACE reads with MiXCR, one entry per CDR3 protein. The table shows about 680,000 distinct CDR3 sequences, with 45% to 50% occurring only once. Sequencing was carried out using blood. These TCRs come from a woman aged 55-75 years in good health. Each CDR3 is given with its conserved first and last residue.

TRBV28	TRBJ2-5	CARSSGPVVGETQYF
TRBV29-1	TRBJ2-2	CSAEASGRNTGELFF
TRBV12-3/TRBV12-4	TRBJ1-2	CASSHRVQDGYTF
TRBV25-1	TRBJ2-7	CASSVGGAWVGEQYF
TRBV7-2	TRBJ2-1	CASSEQGAQGSEQFF
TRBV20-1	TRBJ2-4	CSARAGLLKNIQYF
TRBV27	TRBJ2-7	CASYDRIYEQYF
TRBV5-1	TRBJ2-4	CASSLETGIDIQYF
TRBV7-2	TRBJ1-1	CASSDHSYTGGTEAFF
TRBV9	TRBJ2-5	CASSAGAGGLQETQYF
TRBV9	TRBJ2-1	CASSFPGAVPRSEQFF
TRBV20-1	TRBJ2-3	CSARDAERTLTDTQYF
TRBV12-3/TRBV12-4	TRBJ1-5	CASNNRGDQPQHF
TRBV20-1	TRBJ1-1	CSARLFRAEAFF
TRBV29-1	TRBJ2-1	CSVDVQYNEQFF
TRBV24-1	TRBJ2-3	CATSDVAGTTQYF
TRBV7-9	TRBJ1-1	CASSLYYEAFF
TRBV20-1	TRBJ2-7	CSARVSYSYEQYF
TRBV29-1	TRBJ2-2	CSVWDGGAWLFF
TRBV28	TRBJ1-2	CASISTGKGGGYTF
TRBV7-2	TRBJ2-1	CASSSTSTYNEQFF
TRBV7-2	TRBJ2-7	CASSRRDYEQYF
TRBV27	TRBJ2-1	CASSRWGRSYNEQFF
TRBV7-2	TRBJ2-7	CASSVRGQRNEQYF
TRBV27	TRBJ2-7	CASRLSGRGSYEQYF
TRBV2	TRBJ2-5	CASSGQGSVETQYF
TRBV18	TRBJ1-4	CASSPPGARPNEKLFF
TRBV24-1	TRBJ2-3	CATSDPKFRAGTDTQYF
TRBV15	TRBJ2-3	CATSSREGPTDTQYF
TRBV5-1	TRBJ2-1	CASSLEGTSNEQFF
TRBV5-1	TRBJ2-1	CASSHRDRVGNEQFF
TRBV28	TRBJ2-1	CASSITSTNEQFF
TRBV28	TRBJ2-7	CANIASGSYEQYF
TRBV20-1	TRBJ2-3	CSAREVRTTDTQYF
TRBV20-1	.	CSASNPRWAGGETQYF
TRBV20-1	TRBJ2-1	CSARNLASGDNEQFF
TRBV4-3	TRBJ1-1	CASSQDSERSEAFF
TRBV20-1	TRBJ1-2	CSATGFGGYTF
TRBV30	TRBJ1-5	CAWSRRGLQPQHF
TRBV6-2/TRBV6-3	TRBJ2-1	CASSYRPGLAFNEQFF
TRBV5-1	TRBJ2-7	CASSGGLNPYEQYF
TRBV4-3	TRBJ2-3	CASSHGLAGSFTDTQYF
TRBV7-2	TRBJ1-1	CASSTTAGNTEAFF
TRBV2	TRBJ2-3	CASSDAGTTDTQYF
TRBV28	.	CASSRVTGETQYF
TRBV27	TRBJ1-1	CASSYRGGNTEAFF
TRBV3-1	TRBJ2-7	CASRPSAQGIVHEQYF
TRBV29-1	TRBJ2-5	CSVDTGSLETQYF
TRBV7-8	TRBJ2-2	CASSTDYRRNTGELFF
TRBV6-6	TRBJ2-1	CARRYSLAPSYNEQFF
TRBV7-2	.	CASSFRGGYNEQYF
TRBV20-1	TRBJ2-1	CSARDARGEETQFF
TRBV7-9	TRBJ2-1	CASSFRAPGPNEQFF
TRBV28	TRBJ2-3	CASSPPGQGAVTDTQYF